The clone carrying this T cell receptor (beta chain) was detected only a few times. What it binds is unknown. The sample comes from a study of T cell repertoires in cytomegalovirus infection. Points from the study as a whole: Adding up the frequency of public TCR beta families identified people who carried CMV plus the relevant HLA.

TCRdb ran MiXCR on the reads and lists one entry per CDR3 protein. The sample records some 940,000 distinct CDR3 sequences, approximately 31% being singletons. The V gene end was trimmed by 4 bases and the J gene end by 4 bases; junction bases not matched to a gene: 12. The germline gives CDR1 LGHNT, CDR2 FRNRAP. CDR3 length: 16 residues. The sample here was cultured CD8+ T cells from PBMCs, taken from culture after CMV antigen stimulation. This chain links TRBV12-5 with TRBJ1-1; 7 bases line up with TRBD1. This clonotype was sampled from a human donor in good health (CMV status not recorded). Some clones in this sample may be carry-over from other donors' samples. This CDR3 reads CASGWMTDRRVTEAFF. In nucleotides, the CDR3 is TGTGCTAGTGGTTGGATGACGGACAGGCGGGTCACTGAAGCTTTCTTT.